These T cell receptor beta chains were read from a single sample in a study of immune characterization of retroperitoneal liposarcoma. TCRdb analysed the PCR reads with MiXCR anew, one entry per CDR3 protein. Found here are approximately 11,000 distinct CDR3 sequences, less than 40% of them singletons; the top ten hold roughly 23%. The sample taken for sequencing was tumor tissue. The receptors originated from a male donor with retroperitoneal liposarcoma. Both conserved end residues are part of each CDR3. The order of the fields is clone size, D gene, V gene, J gene, CDR3 protein, CDR3 DNA. The D gene is left open where the match is weak. Where a row states a size, it is once, few, many or the class of an expanded clone; other rows omit it.

.	.	TRBV12-3/TRBV12-4	TRBJ2-1	CASSFLNEQFF	TGTGCCAGCAGTTTCCTGAATGAGCAGTTCTTC
few	.	TRBV11-2	TRBJ2-3	CASSYADSPSFTDTQYF	TGTGCCAGCAGCTATGCGGACTCGCCCAGTTTCACAGATACGCAGTATTTT
many	.	TRBV6-1	TRBJ2-1	CASSGTRGPYEQFF	TGTGCCAGCAGCGGTACTAGAGGACCCTACGAGCAGTTCTTC
.	TRBD1	TRBV6-1	TRBJ1-2	CASSVEGAVGYTF	TGTGCCAGCAGTGTTGAGGGGGCTGTTGGCTACACCTTC
.	.	TRBV6-1	TRBJ1-6	CANGQNNSPLHF	TGTGCCAACGGGCAGAATAATTCACCCCTCCACTTT
.	.	TRBV14	TRBJ2-6	CASSQDRKDLSGANVLTF	TGTGCCAGCAGCCAAGATCGAAAGGACCTCTCTGGGGCCAACGTCCTGACTTTC
few	.	TRBV6-1	TRBJ2-5	CASRPVGETQYF	TGTGCCAGCAGGCCCGTCGGAGAGACCCAGTACTTC
.	.	TRBV7-6	TRBJ2-1	CASSWRYNEQFF	TGTGCCAGCAGCTGGAGGTACAATGAGCAGTTCTTC
few	TRBD2	TRBV6-1	TRBJ2-3	CASSLAGGSTDTQYF	TGTGCCAGCAGTTTAGCGGGAGGGAGCACAGATACGCAGTATTTT
many	TRBD2	TRBV6-1	TRBJ2-5	CASSEEASGAETQYF	TGTGCCAGCAGTGAAGAGGCTAGCGGGGCGGAGACCCAGTACTTC
.	.	TRBV6-5	TRBJ2-3	CASRASRPDTQYF	TGTGCCAGCAGGGCTTCTAGGCCAGATACGCAGTATTTT
.	.	TRBV12-3/TRBV12-4	TRBJ1-2	CASSLQRTYGYTF	TGTGCCAGCAGTTTACAACGGACTTATGGCTACACCTTC
.	TRBD2	TRBV10-3	TRBJ2-7	CAISGGLAGGVDEQYF	TGTGCCATCAGTGGGGGACTAGCGGGAGGCGTAGATGAGCAGTACTTC
large	.	TRBV7-2	TRBJ2-7	CASSPLYGAYNEQYF	TGTGCCAGCAGCCCTTTGTATGGGGCCTACAATGAGCAGTACTTC
.	.	TRBV7-2	TRBJ1-4	CASSLGGREGEKLFF	TGTGCCAGCAGCTTAGGGGGCAGGGAGGGGGAAAAACTGTTTTTT
.	TRBD2	TRBV6-1	TRBJ2-1	CASSEAPAGVYNEQFF	TGTGCCAGCAGTGAAGCACCAGCGGGAGTCTACAATGAGCAGTTCTTC
many	.	TRBV27	TRBJ2-6	CACRRSGANVLTF	TGTGCCTGCAGAAGATCTGGGGCCAACGTCCTGACTTTC
medium-sized	.	TRBV14	TRBJ2-5	CASSQGFQETQYF	TGTGCCAGCAGCCAAGGTTTCCAAGAGACCCAGTACTTC
once	TRBD2	TRBV11-2	TRBJ2-1	CASSLGLAGFYNEQFF	TGTGCCAGCAGCTTAGGTCTAGCGGGATTTTACAATGAGCAGTTCTTT
many	.	TRBV6-1	TRBJ2-7	CASRSWVSSYNEQYF	TGTGCCAGCAGGTCGTGGGTTAGTTCCTACAATGAGCAGTACTTC
.	.	TRBV6-8	TRBJ2-1	CASATEGFYNEQFF	TGTGCCAGTGCCACGGAGGGATTCTACAATGAGCAGTTCTTC
few	.	TRBV27	TRBJ2-5	CASSLVFQETQYF	TGTGCCAGCAGTTTGGTCTTCCAAGAGACCCAGTACTTC
.	.	TRBV6-1	TRBJ2-5	CASSETGSPETQYF	TGTGCCAGCAGTGAGACGGGCAGTCCAGAGACCCAGTACTTC
.	.	TRBV7-2	TRBJ2-3	CASSLVAGFDTQYF	TGTGCCAGCAGCTTAGTGGCAGGGTTCGATACGCAGTATTTT
many	.	TRBV7-3	TRBJ2-3	CASSEDRHIGTQYF	TGTGCCAGCAGCGAGGACCGGCACATAGGGACGCAGTATTTT
.	.	TRBV5-1	TRBJ2-4	CASSLDLGREAKNIQYF	TGCGCCAGCAGCTTGGATCTTGGCAGGGAGGCCAAAAACATTCAGTACTTC
many	.	TRBV6-1	TRBJ1-2	CASKAQRDGGDTF	TGTGCCAGCAAGGCCCAGAGAGACGGGGGAGACACCTTC
few	TRBD2	TRBV6-6	TRBJ2-7	CASSYSSGGAYEQYF	TGTGCCAGCAGTTACTCTAGCGGGGGGGCCTACGAGCAGTACTTC
.	.	TRBV11-3	TRBJ2-7	CASSLRVGATTYNEQYF	TGTGCCAGCAGCCTTCGCGTCGGGGCTACTACCTACAATGAGCAGTACTTC
few	TRBD1	TRBV7-9	TRBJ2-6	CASSSRWTGGSGANVLTF	TGTGCCAGCAGCTCCAGGTGGACAGGGGGCTCTGGGGCCAACGTCCTGACTTTC
medium-sized	TRBD2	TRBV7-2	TRBJ2-7	CASRAGLAGGVQYF	TGTGCCAGCAGGGCGGGGCTAGCGGGGGGTGTGCAGTACTTC
.	TRBD2	TRBV7-8	TRBJ2-7	CASSLLAGGLSYNEQYF	TGTGCCAGCAGCTTATTAGCGGGGGGACTCTCCTACAATGAGCAGTACTTC
few	TRBD2	TRBV11-3	TRBJ2-1	CASSLVLLAGNEQFF	TGTGCCAGCAGCTTAGTCCTCCTAGCGGGCAATGAGCAGTTCTTC
.	TRBD2	TRBV7-2	TRBJ2-1	CASSPTTSGWGETQFF	TGTGCCAGCAGCCCCACGACTAGCGGGTGGGGAGAGACCCAGTTCTTC
medium-sized	TRBD2	TRBV27	TRBJ2-7	CASLEKAGAYEQYF	TGTGCCAGCCTTGAAAAGGCGGGGGCCTACGAGCAGTACTTC
.	TRBD2	TRBV27	TRBJ2-1	CASSRPGLAGGLNEQFF	TGTGCCAGCAGTAGACCGGGACTAGCGGGGGGACTCAATGAGCAGTTCTTC
.	.	TRBV6-6	TRBJ2-5	CASSYSPGGEQYF	TGTGCCAGCAGTTACAGCCCCGGGGGAGAGCAGTACTTC
.	.	TRBV12-5	TRBJ2-7	CASVLGGLSSYEQYF	TGTGCTAGTGTCTTGGGCGGCCTGAGCTCCTACGAGCAGTACTTC
.	TRBD2	TRBV7-8	TRBJ2-7	CASSLRPSGSFYEQYF	TGTGCCAGCAGCCTCCGACCCAGCGGGAGCTTCTACGAGCAGTACTTC
few	TRBD2	TRBV11-1	TRBJ2-7	CASSLASGRAREQYF	TGTGCCAGCAGCTTAGCCTCCGGGAGGGCCCGCGAGCAGTACTTC
.	.	TRBV12-3/TRBV12-4	TRBJ2-5	CASSFDPSEQYF	TGTGCCAGCAGTTTCGATCCCAGTGAGCAGTACTTC
.	.	TRBV7-2	TRBJ1-5	CASKGDSNQPQHF	TGTGCCAGCAAGGGTGATAGCAATCAGCCCCAGCATTTT
.	.	TRBV7-2	TRBJ2-3	CASRTSTDTQYF	TGTGCCAGCAGAACTAGCACAGATACGCAGTATTTT
many	TRBD2	TRBV6-1	TRBJ2-1	CASSEWLAAYNEQFF	TGTGCCAGCAGTGAATGGCTAGCGGCCTACAATGAGCAGTTCTTC
few	TRBD2	TRBV12-3/TRBV12-4	TRBJ2-1	CASSLGGGSYNEQFF	TGTGCCAGCAGTTTGGGCGGGGGGTCCTACAATGAGCAGTTCTTC
many	TRBD2	TRBV7-2	TRBJ2-7	CASSFAGTSGIVNEQYF	TGTGCCAGCAGCTTTGCCGGGACTAGCGGGATCGTTAATGAGCAGTACTTC
medium-sized	TRBD1	TRBV6-1	TRBJ2-7	CASSPRTGFSSYEQYF	TGTGCCAGCAGTCCCCGGACAGGGTTTAGCTCCTACGAGCAGTACTTC
.	.	TRBV11-1	TRBJ2-5	CASSPDTLETQYF	TGTGCCAGCAGCCCGGACACTTTAGAGACCCAGTACTTC
few	.	TRBV27	TRBJ2-1	CASSLRGETQFF	TGTGCCAGCAGTTTGAGAGGGGAGACCCAGTTCTTC
.	.	TRBV6-6	TRBJ2-5	CASSYSRETQYF	TGTGCCAGCAGTTACTCGAGAGAGACCCAGTACTTC
.	TRBD1	TRBV27	TRBJ2-1	CASFTTGGSYNEQFF	TGTGCCAGCTTCACGACAGGGGGCTCCTACAATGAGCAGTTCTTC
many	TRBD1	TRBV6-1	TRBJ2-2	CASSYRGRTGELFF	TGTGCCAGCAGCTACAGGGGTCGCACCGGGGAGCTGTTTTTT
.	.	TRBV6-6	TRBJ2-1	CASSYDYYNEQFF	TGTGCCAGCAGTTACGACTACTACAATGAGCAGTTCTTC
many	TRBD1	TRBV6-1	TRBJ2-1	CASSDGTGGHNEQFF	TGTGCCAGCAGTGATGGGACAGGGGGTCACAATGAGCAGTTCTTC
few	.	TRBV11-2	TRBJ2-3	CASSLVGGLRDTQYF	TGTGCCAGCAGCTTAGTTGGGGGACTCCGCGATACGCAGTATTTT